This T cell receptor beta chain is from a study of blood T cell repertoires in COVID-19. Turning to the study itself: The United States, Italy and Spain provided the acute and convalescent COVID-19 samples. Nucleic acid was either cDNA or gDNA, and it came from T cells, B-cell-depleted T cells, or PBMCs.

In the authors' methods: Estimates of nucleated cell counts were drawn from the amplification of reference gene primers. Assay used: immunoSEQ multiplex PCR; TCRdb lists only in-frame clones, some missing. From that table come the V and J calls and clone size; the DNA was used to work out D and trimming. The table has approximately 72,000 clones, 84% seen once; the top ten hold more than 8%. CDR3 length: 13 residues. Germline V gives CDR1 MNHEY, CDR2 SVGAGI. V gave up 10 bases and J gave up 1 base, with 13 bases separating them. V is TRBV6-5 and J is TRBJ1-1, with a possible D match to TRBD1 (6 bases). The origin of this receptor is a man aged 50 to 59 with active COVID-19. Sequenced material: peripheral blood. The CDR3 DNA reads as TGTGCCATAGCACAGGGACGGAACACTGAAGCTTTCTTT. Protein: CAIAQGRNTEAFF.